This entry lists 30 T cell receptor beta chains sequenced from one sample in a study of lymphopenia after photon versus proton radiotherapy (dated by TCRdb to about 2019). Library preparation was by the immunoSEQ multiplex PCR assay. Sourced from immuneACCESS, this table was stored by TCRdb with only in-frame sequences that have V and J called. A share of the clones is absent; for the studies checked, an unresolved V gene accounts for under half, and the remainder has no known explanation. Across this sample there are some 25,000 clones, with more than 70% seen only once. Clones ranked in the top ten supply roughly 5.4% of the sample. This material consisted of peripheral blood, taken from a patient treated with photon-based radiotherapy. All receptors come from a man aged 25 to 40 with gastric cancer.

The CDR3 nucleotides read TGCGCCAGCAGCTACGACAGGGGCGCGGAATATGGCTACACCTTC. It translates to CASSYDRGAEYGYTF. This rearrangement joins TRBV5-1 to TRBJ1-2, with 8 bases aligning to TRBD1. Unmatched junction bases numbered 9, after V lost 3 bases and J lost 5 bases. The germline gives CDR1 SGHRS, CDR2 YFSETQ. There are 15 residues in the CDR3.

This clone has a single count. The J gene is TRBJ2-1, the V gene TRBV19, with TRBD2 matching over 8 bases. The CDR3 has 17 amino acids. V lost 1 base, J lost 0 bases, and 5 bases stayed unmatched. Germline V gene lookup returns CDR1 LNHDA and CDR2 SQIVND (reference sequence). The CDR3 sequence is CASSIGSGTSSYNEQFF. The DNA of the CDR3 is TGTGCCAGTAGTATAGGGTCCGGGACTAGCTCCTACAATGAGCAGTTCTTC.

The table lists this clone with a count of one. The rearrangement uses TRBV2 and TRBJ2-3; 9 positions match TRBD1. Trimming took 4 bases from V and 3 from J; bases not matched to a gene: 5. The CDR3 has 15 residues. Germline V lookup: CDR1 SNHLY, CDR2 FYNNEI. The CDR3 is CASSAQGAKTDTQYF. The CDR3 nucleotides read TGTGCCAGCAGTGCACAGGGGGCAAAGACAGATACGCAGTATTTT.

The V gene is TRBV28, the J gene TRBJ2-7; D gene ambiguous. Germline CDR1 is MDHEN and CDR2 is SYDVKM. The CDR3 spans 12 residues. The V end was cut by 3 bases, the J end by 2 bases, with 5 bases between. The CDR3 coding sequence is TGTGCCAGCAGTTTGGCAGCCTACGAGCAGTACTTC. Protein product: CASSLAAYEQYF.

The chain has TRBV7-6 and TRBJ2-1, with TRBD2 matching 10 bases. V shed 5 bases, J shed 6 bases, and the junction held 4 bases outside the gene matches. Germline V gene sequence: CDR1 SGHVS, CDR2 FNYEAQ. The CDR3 consists of 14 residues. CDR3 in DNA: TGTGCCAGCAGCCTAAGCGGGAGGGCCAATGAGCAGTTCTTC. This gives the protein CASSLSGRANEQFF.

The rearrangement links TRBV19 to TRBJ1-4; D ambiguous. Germline values: CDR1 LNHDA, CDR2 SQIVND (reference sequence). The length of the CDR3 is 14 residues. Between the trimmed V and J ends, which lost 0 bases and 8 bases, there was a span of 10 bases. DNA for the CDR3: TGTGCCAGTAGTATAGATTTTTTGGGAGAAAAACTGTTTTTT. This sequence encodes CASSIDFLGEKLFF.

The genes are TRBV11-2 and TRBJ2-3; D is ambiguous. The CDR3 is made up of 14 amino acids. V shed 1 base and J shed 0 bases, with 5 bases lying between them. Germline V gene lookup returns CDR1 SGHAT and CDR2 FQNNGV. The DNA for the CDR3 is TGTGCCAGCAGCTTAGGACCTAGCACAGATACGCAGTATTTT. Translating it yields CASSLGPSTDTQYF.

The V gene is TRBV5-1, the J gene TRBJ1-5; 7 positions match TRBD1. The V and J ends lost 5 bases and 2 bases, in that order; junction bases with no gene match: 10. The germline gives CDR1 SGHRS, CDR2 YFSETQ. The CDR3 sequence is 16 residues long. DNA of the CDR3: TGCGCCAGCAGTCCAGGACAGGCGATGGGCAATCAGCCCCAGCATTTT. Protein: CASSPGQAMGNQPQHF.

This sequence joins TRBV19 and TRBJ2-2, with D possibly matching TRBD1 (5 bases). V was pared by 3 bases and J by 4 bases, with 12 bases between. Germline V lookup: CDR1 LNHDA, CDR2 SQIVND (reference sequence). The CDR3 covers 15 residues. The CDR3 sequence is CASSISHQGTGELFF. The CDR3 nucleotides are TGTGCCAGTAGTATTTCCCACCAGGGCACCGGGGAGCTGTTTTTT.

The chain combines TRBV7-8 with TRBJ2-3; possible D gene TRBD2, 7 bases. This CDR3 region has 16 residues. CDR1 is SGHVS and CDR2 is FQNEAQ in the germline V gene. Trimming left V 8 bases short and J 2 bases short, with 20 bases between. This chain's CDR3 is CASRRFGGGNTDTQYF. CDR3 nucleotide sequence: TGTGCCAGCCGCCGTTTCGGCGGGGGCAACACAGATACGCAGTATTTT.

The V and J genes are TRBV4-1 and TRBJ1-2; tentative D call: TRBD1 (6 bases). From germline, CDR1 is MGHRA and CDR2 YSYEKL. V was cut by 1 base and J by 7 bases, with 16 bases left in between. This CDR3 has 15 residues. The CDR3 DNA is TGCGCCAGCAGCCAAGTTTTGCAGGAGGGGGTTGGCTACACCTTC. It codes for CASSQVLQEGVGYTF.

The chain employs TRBV9 and TRBJ2-7, with D hard to call. CDR1 and CDR2 (germline): SGDLS, YYNGEE. V dropped 0 bases and J dropped 0 bases, with 7 bases sitting between them. This CDR3 spans 14 amino acids. The CDR3 is CASSVVGDSYEQYF. The CDR3 DNA is TGTGCCAGCAGCGTAGTTGGGGACTCCTACGAGCAGTACTTC.

The gene calls are TRBV18 and TRBJ2-3, with 13 bases aligning to TRBD2. The CDR3 loop spans 19 amino acids. V shed 6 bases and J 2 bases; nucleotides not matched to a gene: 14. Germline CDR1 reads KGHSH; CDR2 reads LQKENI. This CDR3 reads CASSPSRTSGGPSTDTQYF. Here the CDR3 DNA reads TGTGCCAGCTCCCCTTCAAGGACTAGCGGGGGCCCCTCCACAGATACGCAGTATTTT.

The chain uses TRBV5-6 and TRBJ2-1; 7 bases agree with TRBD2. CDR3 length: 14 amino acids. CDR1 and CDR2 (germline): SGHDT, YYEEEE. Trimming removed 1 base from V and 7 bases from J; junction bases left unmatched: 5. For the CDR3, the DNA is TGTGCCAGCAGCTTGTCCTCAGCGGGGAATGAGCAGTTCTTC. Its protein is CASSLSSAGNEQFF.

The CDR3 DNA reads TGTGCCAGCAGCCGGACAGGTGGAGGCACTGAAGCTTTCTTT. This codes for CASSRTGGGTEAFF. The chain is built from TRBV7-9 and TRBJ1-1, with 7 bases matching TRBD1. CDR1 is SEHNR and CDR2 is FQNEAQ in the germline V gene (reference sequence). V gave up 5 bases and J gave up 4 bases; unmatched junction bases: 7. The CDR3 sequence is 14 residues long. Full variable domain (outside the CDR3, taken from reference TRBV7-9 and TRBJ1-1): DTGVSQNPRHKITKRGQNVTFRCDPISEHNRLYWYRQTLGQGPEFLTYFQNEAQLEKSRLLSDRFSAERPKGSFSTLEIQRTEQGDSAMYLCASSRTGGGTEAFFGQGTRLTVV.

This clone ranks as medium-sized. J is TRBJ1-5 and V is TRBV4-1; no clear D gene. The V end lost 3 bases, the J end lost 0 bases, and 6 bases lay between the germline ends. Germline CDR1 reads MGHRA; CDR2 reads YSYEKL. The CDR3 extends over 14 amino acids. The CDR3 DNA sequence: TGCGCCAGCAGCCACTACAGTAGCAATCAGCCCCAGCATTTT. Protein sequence: CASSHYSSNQPQHF.

The genes are TRBV4-3 and TRBJ1-1; no reliable D call. CDR1 is LGHNA, CDR2 YSLEER, per germline. V lost 0 bases, J lost 1 base, and 9 bases lay in between. This CDR3 spans 15 amino acids. The CDR3 protein is CASSQDLNKNTEAFF. CDR3 sequence (DNA): TGCGCCAGCAGCCAAGATCTAAACAAGAACACTGAAGCTTTCTTT.

The chain employs TRBV7-6 and TRBJ2-6; D is unresolved. Germline V gene sequence: CDR1 SGHVS, CDR2 FNYEAQ. This CDR3 comprises 18 residues. The V and J ends lost 5 bases and 0 bases respectively, with 17 bases between them. Here the CDR3 reads CASSPLVSDPSGANVLTF. The DNA for the CDR3 is TGTGCCAGCAGCCCTCTCGTGAGCGATCCCTCTGGGGCCAACGTCCTGACTTTC.

The table lists this clone with a few counts. The gene calls are TRBV27 and TRBJ1-5, with D unclear. CDR1 MNHEY and CDR2 SMNVEV come from the germline V gene (reference sequence). Deletions cut 0 bases from V and 4 bases from J, with 4 bases between. The CDR3 contains 13 residues. CDR3 in amino acids: CASSLSGNQPQHF. The DNA for the CDR3 is TGTGCCAGCAGTTTATCTGGGAATCAGCCCCAGCATTTT.

The chain is built from TRBV20-1 and TRBJ2-3; no reliable D call. V lost 3 bases and J lost 6, with 4 bases in between. CDR1 is DFQATT, CDR2 SNEGSKA, per germline (reference sequence). CDR3 size: 10 residues. CDR3 loop: CSASLDTQYF. DNA for the CDR3: TGCAGTGCTAGTTTGGATACGCAGTATTTT.

This chain joins TRBV7-2 and TRBJ1-2; 11 bases line up with TRBD1. Germline assignment: CDR1 SGHTA and CDR2 FQGNSA. The CDR3 runs to 17 residues. V trimming: 3 bases; J trimming: 2 bases; junction bases outside the gene matches: 8. The CDR3 loop reads CASSLTGTGGSNYGYTF. The CDR3, as DNA: TGTGCCAGCAGCTTGACCGGGACAGGGGGTTCAAACTATGGCTACACCTTC.

V gene TRBV2 combines with J gene TRBJ1-2; TRBD1 might be the D (6 bases). CDR1 SNHLY and CDR2 FYNNEI come from the germline V gene. V lost 4 bases and J 7 bases, leaving 16 bases between the germline ends. This CDR3 comprises 14 residues. DNA for the CDR3: TGTGCCAGCAGTGGCTTAGGGACACCTCTTGGCTACACCTTC. It yields the protein CASSGLGTPLGYTF.

This sequence joins TRBV9 and TRBJ2-3; 10 bases are shared with TRBD2. CDR1 is SGDLS, CDR2 YYNGEE, per germline. The CDR3 contains 15 residues. V gave up 2 bases and J gave up 2 bases; unmatched junction bases: 2. The CDR3 sequence: CASSVLAGATDTQYF. CDR3 bases: TGTGCCAGCAGCGTCCTAGCGGGAGCCACAGATACGCAGTATTTT.

The genes are TRBV7-3 and TRBJ2-6, with D unresolved. Germline values: CDR1 SGHTA, CDR2 FQGTGA. Trimming took off 5 bases at V and 5 bases at J, with 22 bases between the two ends. This CDR3 has 18 amino acids. The CDR3 here is CASSECTRLQSRANVLTF. The DNA for the CDR3 is TGTGCCAGCAGCGAATGCACACGCTTACAAAGTCGGGCCAACGTCCTGACTTTC.

The chain combines TRBV6-4 with TRBJ2-1, with 7 bases that match TRBD2. This CDR3 comprises 15 residues. Germline values: CDR1 MRHNA, CDR2 SNTAGT. The junction had 9 bases not matched to a gene; V was cut back by 3 bases and J by 7 bases. The CDR3 DNA sequence: TGTGCCAGCAGTGAGGGGGGGGTCCTACGGAATGAGCAGTTCTTC. The encoded protein is CASSEGGVLRNEQFF.

The V call is TRBV29-1, the J call TRBJ1-3, with TRBD1 as a possible D gene (5 bases). V dropped 0 bases and J dropped 0 bases, with 15 bases sitting between them. Germline assignment: CDR1 SQVTM and CDR2 ANQGSEA. The CDR3 has 17 amino acids. CDR3 residues: CSVEDYSDSLSGNTIYF. CDR3 coding DNA: TGCAGCGTTGAAGACTATAGTGACAGTCTCTCTGGAAACACCATATATTTT. The full variable domain, in which reference TRBV29-1 and TRBJ1-3 provide the parts outside the CDR3, is SAVISQKPSRDICQRGTSLTIQCQVDSQVTMMFWYRQQPGQSLTLIATANQGSEATYESGFVIDKFPISRPNLTFSTLTVSNMSPEDSSIYLCSVEDYSDSLSGNTIYFGEGSWLTVV.

The chain is built from TRBV11-2 and TRBJ2-2, with D maybe TRBD1 (6 bases). The CDR3 is made up of 15 amino acids. Germline CDR1 SGHAT, CDR2 FQNNGV. V dropped 4 bases and J dropped 6 bases, with 15 bases sitting between them. The CDR3 sequence is CASSSLAKGAGELFF. The CDR3 DNA reads as TGTGCCAGCAGCTCATTAGCTAAGGGGGCCGGGGAGCTGTTTTTT.

The V call is TRBV5-4, the J call TRBJ2-3, with 12 bases that match TRBD2. The CDR3 is 16 amino acids. With 3 bases clipped from V and 4 bases from J, the junction kept 6 bases outside the gene matches. The germline CDR1 and CDR2 sequences are SGHNT and YYREEE (reference sequence). CDR3: CASSSIGTSGPDTQYF. CDR3 sequence (DNA): TGTGCCAGCAGCTCGATCGGGACTAGCGGGCCAGATACGCAGTATTTT.

The V gene is TRBV6-5, the J gene TRBJ2-2; D is unclear. The V gene's germline CDR1 is MNHEY and CDR2 SVGAGI. V lost 11 bases, J lost 7 bases, and 11 bases lay in between. The CDR3 is made up of 11 amino acids. CDR3 in amino acids: CAYRAGGELFF. The CDR3 coding sequence is TGTGCCTACCGGGCCGGCGGGGAGCTGTTTTTT.

The chain is built from TRBV19 and TRBJ2-7, with TRBD1 matching over 7 bases. V dropped 2 bases and J dropped 2; count of bases not matched to a gene: 9. CDR3 length: 16 amino acids. CDR1 and CDR2 (germline): LNHDA, SQIVND (reference sequence). The CDR3 nucleotides read TGTGCCAGTAGTATAAGGACAGGAGCCGAAACCTACGAGCAGTACTTC. This encodes CASSIRTGAETYEQYF. Using reference TRBV19 and TRBJ2-7 for the parts outside the CDR3, the full variable domain is DGGITQSPKYLFRKEGQNVTLSCEQNLNHDAMYWYRQDPGQGLRLIYYSQIVNDFQKGDIAEGYSVSREKKESFPLTVTSAQKNPTAFYLCASSIRTGAETYEQYFGPGTRLTVT.